This T cell receptor (beta chain) originates from a study of response to subunit inactivated influenza vaccine (dated by TCRdb to 2016 to 2019). A note on the overall study: The study used deep quantitative T cell receptor repertoire profiling to track responses to a trivalent subunit inactivated influenza vaccine.

The method behind the library was RT-PCR. Sequencer: Illumina HiSeq 2500. The public reads were quality trimmed at Q25 with fastp and then assembled into clones with MiXCR by TCRdb, keeping productive beta chains. Each entry merges the rows of one CDR3 protein and shows their most common DNA and genes. This sample lists about 300,000 distinct CDR3 sequences; 20% to 25% were detected once. 10% of the sample comes from the top ten. On this clonotype itself: Its antigen remains unidentified. Per-nucleotide qualities are absent, and no much larger clonotype sits a single base away.

Points the paper makes about the study in general: The authors suggested that each seasonal influenza vaccination may recruit only a limited number of new T cells.

This TCR was recovered from a man aged 50-75 years who received an inactivated influenza vaccine. Donor details come from another sample of the same person, matched by shared clones. Material: PBMCs from blood, obtained about 20 months after vaccination.

At the DNA level, the sequence is TGCGCCAGCAGCAAACTAGCGGGGTCGAACACCGGGGAGCTGTTTTTT. Translated, this is CASSKLAGSNTGELFF. The receptor chain draws on TRBV5-1 and TRBJ2-2; TRBD2 agrees with 10 junctional bases. CDR3 length: 16 amino acids, cysteine to phenylalanine. The sequence is cut down to CDR3 DNA, 48 bases in frame from base 1. The CDR1 and CDR2 encoded by the germline V gene are SGHRS and YFSETQ. Trimming removed 4 bases from V and 0 bases from J; the gene matches leave 3 bases unexplained.